These 12 T cell receptor beta chains were all obtained from the same sample, sequenced in a study of post-analysis software for immune sequencing data. Study-level points and caveats: Among 5 or 6 TRBV segments more frequent in patients than controls were TRBV5-6, TRBV5-1 and TRBV20-1.

Libraries were made from TCR beta cDNA, and they carried unique molecular identifiers. From the PCR reads, TCRdb called clonotypes with MiXCR, one entry per CDR3 protein. The table shows about 820,000 distinct CDR3 sequences, with 53% occurring only once. These TCRs are of unknown antigen specificity. The sequenced sample was blood. These receptors were collected from a girl aged 10 to 17 with multiple sclerosis.

The chain uses TRBV12-3 or TRBV12-4 and TRBJ1-2; D gene ambiguous. Trimming removed 1 base from V and 4 bases from J, with 13 bases in between. This CDR3 spans 15 amino acids. CDR3 bases: TGTGCCAGCAGTTTAGATCGCCGTTTAACCTATGGCTACACCTTC. Translation: CASSLDRRLTYGYTF.

The chain combines TRBV5-1 with TRBJ2-7; 14 bases line up with TRBD2. Germline CDR1 and CDR2: SGHRS and YFSETQ. Trimming cost V 2 bases and J 5 bases; bases outside gene matches: 6. There are 16 residues in the CDR3. The CDR3 spells CASSFTGLAGANEQYF. Here the CDR3 DNA reads TGCGCCAGCAGCTTTACGGGACTAGCGGGAGCGAACGAGCAGTACTTC.

This clonotype came up a few times. The rearrangement joins TRBV29-1 to TRBJ2-1; D unclear. V was trimmed by 5 bases and J by 4 bases, leaving 6 bases between them. This CDR3 comprises 11 residues. Germline loops: CDR1 SQVTM, CDR2 ANQGSEA. CDR3 sequence (DNA): TGCAGCGTTAACTTTTACAATGAGCAGTTCTTC. Protein product: CSVNFYNEQFF.

V usage is TRBV25-1 and J usage is TRBJ1-4, with D perhaps matching TRBD1 (5 bases). Germline loops: CDR1 MGHDK, CDR2 SYGVNS. The CDR3 sequence is 15 residues long. The V end lost 5 bases, the J end lost 0 bases, and 10 bases lay between the germline ends. The CDR3 here is CASSKQAATNEKLFF. In DNA form, the CDR3 reads TGTGCCAGCAGTAAACAGGCCGCAACTAATGAAAAACTGTTTTTT.

Turning to this clonotype: One end of the junction fails to match germline, which may point to a read error. The rearrangement links TRBV28 to TRBJ1-5; no clear D. In germline, CDR1 is MDHEN, CDR2 SYDVKM. The CDR3 runs to 13 residues. The CDR3 region is CASRDYSNRPQHF. CDR3 bases: TGTGCCAGCAGGGACTATAGCAATCGGCCCCAGCATTTT.

CDR3 nucleotide sequence: TGTGCCAGTAGTAAACGGCCGGAGAATCAGCCCCAGCATTTT. Translation: CASSKRPENQPQHF. The chain employs TRBV19 and TRBJ1-5; D gene ambiguous. In germline, CDR1 is LNHDA, CDR2 SQIVND (reference sequence). V shed 4 bases and J shed 4 bases, with 11 bases lying between them. This CDR3 spans 14 amino acids.

CDR3 sequence reads: CASRSGSKETQYF. As DNA, the CDR3 is TGTGCCAGCAGGAGCGGGAGTAAAGAGACCCAGTACTTC. The J gene is TRBJ2-5, the V gene TRBV6-6; 8 bases are shared with TRBD2. This CDR3 is built from 13 residues. Germline V gene lookup returns CDR1 MNHNY and CDR2 SVGAGI (reference sequence). The J segment lost 3 bases and the V segment lost 6 bases, leaving 3 bases of the junction unmatched.

This clonotype was seen a single time. The chain links TRBV15 to TRBJ1-4; D possibly corresponds to TRBD1 (6 bases). This CDR3 has 15 amino acids. Looked up from germline, CDR1 is LNHNV and CDR2 is YYDKDF (reference sequence). V was trimmed by 0 bases and J by 5 bases, leaving 10 bases between them. CDR3 in DNA: TGTGCCACCAGCAGAGACCGGGACACCAATGAAAAACTGTTTTTT. This codes for CATSRDRDTNEKLFF.

There are a few counts of this clonotype. This chain links TRBV6-1 with TRBJ2-5, with TRBD2 identical over 11 bases. Germline CDR1 is MNHNS and CDR2 is SASEGT. The CDR3 spans 15 residues. The junction had 4 bases not matched to a gene; V was cut back by 7 bases and J by 0 bases. The CDR3 sequence: CASIRLAGYQETQYF. The DNA for the CDR3 is TGTGCCAGCATTCGACTAGCGGGGTACCAAGAGACCCAGTACTTC.

The chain is built from TRBV7-8 and TRBJ2-1, with 15 bases identical to TRBD2. Germline assignment: CDR1 SGHVS and CDR2 FQNEAQ. The CDR3 totals 18 residues. Germline trimming cut 0 bases from V and 6 bases from J; bases unmatched to any gene: 6. The CDR3 protein is CASSLARTSGGALNEQFF. DNA for the CDR3: TGTGCCAGCAGCTTAGCCCGGACTAGCGGGGGGGCCCTCAATGAGCAGTTCTTC.

V is TRBV12-3 or TRBV12-4 and J is TRBJ2-5, with 7 bases matching TRBD1. The J call could be wrong; TRBJ2-7 is a better fit for the DNA end. This CDR3 is built from 14 residues. This CDR3 reads CASSQTHRGYEQYF. The CDR3 nucleotides read TGTGCCAGCAGCCAAACTCACAGGGGCTACGAGCAGTACTTC.

This rearrangement joins TRBV5-1 to TRBJ1-5, with D perhaps TRBD1 (5 bases). CDR3 length: 15 residues. CDR1 is SGHRS, CDR2 YFSETQ, per germline. V lost 4 bases and J lost 0, with 11 bases in between. CDR3 loop: CASSPTGYSNQPQHF. The CDR3 DNA is TGCGCCAGCAGCCCTACAGGTTATAGCAATCAGCCCCAGCATTTT.